Included here is one T cell receptor (beta chain) sequence, with context. As handled by the study authors: Using reference gene primer amplification, nucleated cell counts were estimated. Repertoires were generated with immunoSEQ multiplex PCR, while TCRdb's copy carries only in-frame clones and drops some. The DNA was the basis for D and trimming; V, J and clone size are from that table. The table has fewer than 300,000 clones, approximately 85% seen once; the top ten hold 3.5% to 4.5%. Germline lookup yields CDR1 SNHLY and CDR2 FYNNEI. The CDR3 is 12 amino acids. The germline V and J ends were trimmed by 9 bases and 1 base, with 9 bases remaining between them. Assignments of participants to cohorts depended upon their own reported clinical history. Symptom resolution, clearance, or two negative PCRs marked donors in Cohort 3 as recovered. The data belong to a study of blood T cell repertoires in COVID-19. Background on the study: T cells, B-cell-depleted T cells, or PBMCs provided the cDNA or gDNA that served as material.

The chain has TRBV2 and TRBJ1-1, with D uncertain. Specimen: PBMCs or T cells enriched from blood (not recorded which). The clonotype comes from a woman in her thirties who had recovered from COVID-19. CDR3 in amino acids: CARRGPNTEAFF. CDR3 DNA: TGTGCCAGACGGGGTCCGAACACTGAAGCTTTCTTT.